These T cell receptor gamma chains were read from a single sample in a study of Vδ1+ human thymocytes. TCRdb reprocessed the multiplex PCR reads through CATT. Here the sample spans approximately 40,000 gamma-chain clones, 20% to 25% being singletons. The sequenced sample was Vdelta1+ gamma-delta thymocytes from the thymus. These receptors all come from a girl in the first two years of life who had congenital heart surgery. CDR3s include the opening cysteine and the closing phenylalanine or tryptophan. Fields, in order: J gene, clone size, V gene, CDR3 DNA, CDR3 protein. For some rows the clone size is stated as once, few or many, or as a class when expanded; others skip it.

j_gene: TRGJ1/TRGJ2; abundance: NA; v_gene: TRGV2; CDR3nt: TGTGCCACCTGGGACGGGCTAAATAAGAAACTCTTT; CDR3aa: CATWDGLNKKLF
j_gene: TRGJ1/TRGJ2; abundance: few; v_gene: TRGV2; CDR3nt: TGTGCCACCTGGGACGAGGCGAATTATTATAAGAAACTCTTT; CDR3aa: CATWDEANYYKKLF
j_gene: TRGJ1/TRGJ2; abundance: NA; v_gene: TRGV4; CDR3nt: TGTGCCACCTGGGTAATTCTCACTAAACTCTTT; CDR3aa: CATWVILTKLF
j_gene: TRGJ1/TRGJ2; abundance: NA; v_gene: TRGV3; CDR3nt: TGTGCCACCTGGGACAGGCTAGACTATAAGAAACTCTTT; CDR3aa: CATWDRLDYKKLF
j_gene: TRGJ1/TRGJ2; abundance: NA; v_gene: TRGV8; CDR3nt: TGTGCCACCTGGGATGCTAGGAATTATTATAAGAAACTCTTT; CDR3aa: CATWDARNYYKKLF
j_gene: TRGJ1/TRGJ2; abundance: NA; v_gene: TRGV4; CDR3nt: TGTGCCACCTGGGATGTTGGGGTACGTTATAAGAAACTCTTT; CDR3aa: CATWDVGVRYKKLF
j_gene: TRGJ1/TRGJ2; abundance: NA; v_gene: TRGV9; CDR3nt: TGTGCCTTGTGGCTTAAACCTTATAAGAAACTCTTT; CDR3aa: CALWLKPYKKLF
j_gene: TRGJ1/TRGJ2; abundance: few; v_gene: TRGV2; CDR3nt: TGTGCCACCTGGGCGCCAAATTATTATAAGAAACTCTTT; CDR3aa: CATWAPNYYKKLF
j_gene: TRGJP1; abundance: NA; v_gene: TRGV2; CDR3nt: TGTGCCACCTGGGATGTGTCCACTGGTTGGTTCAAGATATTT; CDR3aa: CATWDVSTGWFKIF
j_gene: TRGJ1/TRGJ2; abundance: few; v_gene: TRGV9; CDR3nt: TGTGCCTTGTGGGAATCCCCCCCGGCTTATTATAAGAAACTCTTT; CDR3aa: CALWESPPAYYKKLF
j_gene: TRGJ1/TRGJ2; abundance: many; v_gene: TRGV9; CDR3nt: TGTGCCTTGTGGGAGGTGCTTGGTTATAAGAAACTCTTT; CDR3aa: CALWEVLGYKKLF
j_gene: TRGJ1/TRGJ2; abundance: NA; v_gene: TRGV3; CDR3nt: TGTGCCACCTGGGACAGTCAGAAACTCTTT; CDR3aa: CATWDSQKLF
j_gene: TRGJ1/TRGJ2; abundance: NA; v_gene: TRGV3; CDR3nt: TGTGCCACCTGGGTCCCCTCGAGGGGGGAGGATAAGAAACTCTTT; CDR3aa: CATWVPSRGEDKKLF
j_gene: TRGJP2; abundance: few; v_gene: TRGV2; CDR3nt: TGTGCCACCTGGCTCCATTGGATCAAGACGTTT; CDR3aa: CATWLHWIKTF
j_gene: TRGJP; abundance: NA; v_gene: TRGV9; CDR3nt: TGTGCCTTGTGGGAGGGCTTCCAAGAGTTGGGCAAAAAAATCAAGGTATTT; CDR3aa: CALWEGFQELGKKIKVF
j_gene: TRGJ1/TRGJ2; abundance: NA; v_gene: TRGV3; CDR3nt: TGTGCCACCTGGGACAGGCGGGCGGCTAGTAAGAAACTCTTT; CDR3aa: CATWDRRAASKKLF
j_gene: TRGJ1/TRGJ2; abundance: NA; v_gene: TRGV9; CDR3nt: TGTGCCTTGTGGGACTTACGGGCCAATTATAAGAAACTCTTT; CDR3aa: CALWDLRANYKKLF
j_gene: TRGJ1/TRGJ2; abundance: NA; v_gene: TRGV9; CDR3nt: TGTGCCTTGTGGGTGCCTTATTATAAGAAACTCTTT; CDR3aa: CALWVPYYKKLF
j_gene: TRGJ1/TRGJ2; abundance: NA; v_gene: TRGV9; CDR3nt: TGTGCCTTGTGGGAGGTCTATTATTATAAGAAACTCTTT; CDR3aa: CALWEVYYYKKLF
j_gene: TRGJP2; abundance: NA; v_gene: TRGV8; CDR3nt: TGTGCCACCTGGGATCATGATGGTAGTGATTGGATCAAGACGTTT; CDR3aa: CATWDHDGSDWIKTF
j_gene: TRGJP2; abundance: few; v_gene: TRGV9; CDR3nt: TGTGCCTTGTGGGAGTCGTACTATAGTAGTGATTGGATCAAGACGTTT; CDR3aa: CALWESYYSSDWIKTF
j_gene: TRGJ1/TRGJ2; abundance: NA; v_gene: TRGV4; CDR3nt: TGTGCCACCTGGGATGGAGATCATAAGAAACTCTTT; CDR3aa: CATWDGDHKKLF
j_gene: TRGJ1/TRGJ2; abundance: NA; v_gene: TRGV4; CDR3nt: TGTGCCACCTGGGATGGGCCCTATTATTATAAGAAACTCTTT; CDR3aa: CATWDGPYYYKKLF
j_gene: TRGJP2; abundance: NA; v_gene: TRGV3; CDR3nt: TGTGCCACCTGGGACTGTCAACGTGATTGGATCAAGACGTTT; CDR3aa: CATWDCQRDWIKTF
j_gene: TRGJP2; abundance: NA; v_gene: TRGV8; CDR3nt: TGTGCCACCTGGGATCGGGTCCCACTTCATAGGGATTGGATCAAGACGTTT; CDR3aa: CATWDRVPLHRDWIKTF
j_gene: TRGJ1/TRGJ2; abundance: once; v_gene: TRGV3; CDR3nt: TGTGCCACCTGGGACGGGACCCGAGATTATAAGAAACTCTTT; CDR3aa: CATWDGTRDYKKLF
j_gene: TRGJ1/TRGJ2; abundance: NA; v_gene: TRGV9; CDR3nt: TGTGCCTTGTGGGAGGTTACAAATTATTATAAGAAACTCTTT; CDR3aa: CALWEVTNYYKKLF
j_gene: TRGJ1/TRGJ2; abundance: NA; v_gene: TRGV4; CDR3nt: TGTGCCACCTGGGATGGGTACGCTTATAGGAAACTCTTT; CDR3aa: CATWDGYAYRKLF
j_gene: TRGJ1/TRGJ2; abundance: few; v_gene: TRGV4; CDR3nt: TGTGCCACCTGGGCCCCCGGTGAGAAACTCTTT; CDR3aa: CATWAPGEKLF
j_gene: TRGJP2; abundance: NA; v_gene: TRGV8; CDR3nt: TGTGCCACCTGGGATAGGAACGGTTCTGATTGGATCAAGACGTTT; CDR3aa: CATWDRNGSDWIKTF
j_gene: TRGJP; abundance: few; v_gene: TRGV8; CDR3nt: TGTGCCACCTGGACGCAAGAGTTGGGCAAAAAAATCAAGGTATTT; CDR3aa: CATWTQELGKKIKVF
j_gene: TRGJP2; abundance: NA; v_gene: TRGV8; CDR3nt: TGTGCCACCTGGGATGTTAGTGATTGGATCAAGACGTTT; CDR3aa: CATWDVSDWIKTF
j_gene: TRGJ1/TRGJ2; abundance: NA; v_gene: TRGV9; CDR3nt: TGTGCCTTGTGGGAGGTGTTGGTGGATAAGAAACTCTTT; CDR3aa: CALWEVLVDKKLF
j_gene: TRGJ1/TRGJ2; abundance: NA; v_gene: TRGV2; CDR3nt: TGTGCCACCTGGGACAGAGCATCAGCCGCGGGGAAACTCTTT; CDR3aa: CATWDRASAAGKLF
j_gene: TRGJ1/TRGJ2; abundance: NA; v_gene: TRGV2; CDR3nt: TGTGCCACCTGGGACGTTGGTGAGAAACTCTTT; CDR3aa: CATWDVGEKLF
j_gene: TRGJP2; abundance: NA; v_gene: TRGV2; CDR3nt: TGTGCCACCTGGGACGGGCGGTCAGGTGATTGGATCAAGACGTTT; CDR3aa: CATWDGRSGDWIKTF
j_gene: TRGJ1/TRGJ2; abundance: NA; v_gene: TRGV2; CDR3nt: TGTGCCACCTGGGACGTGAGGAATTATAAGAAACTCTTT; CDR3aa: CATWDVRNYKKLF
j_gene: TRGJ1/TRGJ2; abundance: few; v_gene: TRGV3; CDR3nt: TGTGCCACCTGGGGCTTAAAGAAACTCTTT; CDR3aa: CATWGLKKLF
j_gene: TRGJP2; abundance: NA; v_gene: TRGV9; CDR3nt: TGTGCCTTGTGGGAGGTGCACGGGGGTGATTGGATCAAGACGTTT; CDR3aa: CALWEVHGGDWIKTF
j_gene: TRGJ1/TRGJ2; abundance: NA; v_gene: TRGV9; CDR3nt: TGTGCCTCCCATTTTAAGAAACTCTTT; CDR3aa: CASHFKKLF
j_gene: TRGJP2; abundance: few; v_gene: TRGV3; CDR3nt: TGTGCCACCTGGGACATCGTCATGAGTAGTGATTGGATCAAGACGTTT; CDR3aa: CATWDIVMSSDWIKTF
j_gene: TRGJP2; abundance: few; v_gene: TRGV8; CDR3nt: TGTGCCACCTGGGCCAGGGAGGGTCGTGATTGGATCAAGACGTTT; CDR3aa: CATWAREGRDWIKTF
j_gene: TRGJP1; abundance: few; v_gene: TRGV8; CDR3nt: TGTGCCACCTGGGACAAGGCCACCACTGGTTGGTTCAAGATATTT; CDR3aa: CATWDKATTGWFKIF
j_gene: TRGJ1/TRGJ2; abundance: few; v_gene: TRGV9; CDR3nt: TGTGCCTTGTGGGAGACTGCGAATTATTATAAGAAACTCTTT; CDR3aa: CALWETANYYKKLF
j_gene: TRGJ1/TRGJ2; abundance: few; v_gene: TRGV2; CDR3nt: TGTGCCACCTGGGACGGGCCGATTCGGGATTATTATAAGAAACTCTTT; CDR3aa: CATWDGPIRDYYKKLF
j_gene: TRGJ1/TRGJ2; abundance: NA; v_gene: TRGV4; CDR3nt: TGTGCCACCTGGGATGGGCAAGAGAAACTCTTT; CDR3aa: CATWDGQEKLF
j_gene: TRGJ1/TRGJ2; abundance: few; v_gene: TRGV9; CDR3nt: TGTGCCTTGTTGTCTTATAAGAAACTCTTT; CDR3aa: CALLSYKKLF
j_gene: TRGJ1/TRGJ2; abundance: NA; v_gene: TRGV8; CDR3nt: TGTGCCACCTGGGATAGGATTGTTCATAAGAAACTCTTT; CDR3aa: CATWDRIVHKKLF
j_gene: TRGJ1/TRGJ2; abundance: few; v_gene: TRGV3; CDR3nt: TGTGCCACCTGGGACCTTGGTTATAAGAAACTCTTT; CDR3aa: CATWDLGYKKLF
j_gene: TRGJ1/TRGJ2; abundance: NA; v_gene: TRGV9; CDR3nt: TGTGCCTTGTGGGAGGTGCCCACGAATTATTATAAGAAACTCTTT; CDR3aa: CALWEVPTNYYKKLF